This note documents a single T cell receptor (beta chain) sequence. The junction and the germline gene differ at one end; a read error may be behind it. This record belongs to a study of molecular identifiers for immune sequencing clone quantification. TCRdb analysed the PCR reads with MiXCR anew, one entry per CDR3 protein. The data contain nearly 650,000 distinct CDR3 sequences, around 25% of them seen just once; the ten biggest clones take up about 0.78%. The CDR3 runs 15 residues. Investigators produced naive CD8 libraries from around 20,000 to 1,000,000 sorted cells, drawing on 10%, 30% or 50% RNA.

The chain has TRBV5-3 and TRBJ2-1, with 8 bases identical to TRBD2. TRBV5-3 is an ORF; its function is uncertain. The sequence was collected from a human donor in good health. Some libraries in this study had Jurkat cell RNA spiked in. Sequencing used naive CD8+ T cells from blood, with Jurkat cell RNA spiked in. Described subset: FACS-sorted CD8+CD4-CCR7+CD45RA+ naive T cells. The DNA for the CDR3 is TGTGCCAGCAGCTTTTCGGGGGGGCACTACAATGAGCAGTTCTTC. This codes for CASSFSGGHYNEQFF.